This T cell receptor beta chain was sequenced during a study of cytomegalovirus exposure and HLA in healthy donors. This CDR3 contains 13 residues. V was clipped by 5 bases and J by 5 bases; unmatched bases: 5. Germline lookup yields CDR1 LNHDA and CDR2 SQIVND (reference sequence). Sequencing was performed with immunoSEQ multiplex PCR; in TCRdb, only in-frame clones are kept and a portion is missing. Of 100,000 to 150,000 clones listed, approximately 89% are singletons. The chain employs TRBV19 and TRBJ1-2; TRBD1 matches at 7 bases. The sample comprised PBMCs. The clonotype comes from a woman aged 18-35 years in good health and CMV-seronegative. CDR3 in amino acids: CASSPGTAYGYTF. For the CDR3, the DNA is TGTGCCAGTAGTCCCGGGACAGCTTATGGCTACACCTTC.